Shown below are 9 T cell receptor beta chains from a single sample sequenced in a study of T cell responses to AZD1222 COVID-19 vaccine. Clones were read by immunoSEQ multiplex PCR, and TCRdb kept only the in-frame ones, dropping some. The sample has more than 250,000 clones, just over 90% seen once. The material sequenced was peripheral blood, taken on day 0 of AZD1222 vaccination. These receptors were taken from an adult in good health.

The V and J genes are TRBV2 and TRBJ2-4; 10 bases are shared with TRBD2. The CDR3 loop spans 13 amino acids. CDR1 and CDR2 (germline): SNHLY, FYNNEI. With 7 bases clipped from V and 12 bases from J, the junction kept 9 bases outside the gene matches. The CDR3 nucleotides read TGTGCCAGCACCCCCAGAGCTAGCGGGGGTCAGTACTTC. Its translation: CASTPRASGGQYF.

This clone was observed a single time. The genes are TRBV6-5 and TRBJ2-7; 7 bases are a match to TRBD1. The germline CDR1 and CDR2 sequences are MNHEY and SVGAGI. Germline trimming cut 6 bases from V and 3 bases from J; bases unmatched to any gene: 5. The CDR3 sequence is 13 residues long. CDR3 residues: CASSTGQNYEQYF. The CDR3 bases are TGTGCCAGCAGCACGGGACAGAACTACGAGCAGTACTTC.

In nucleotides, the CDR3 is TGTGCCAGCAAGGGCGGTAGCACAGATACGCAGTATTTT. Translating it yields CASKGGSTDTQYF. The chain couples TRBV9 to TRBJ2-3; D not certain. Germline CDR1 SGDLS, CDR2 YYNGEE. V lost 6 bases and J 0 bases, leaving 8 bases between the germline ends. The CDR3 loop spans 13 amino acids.

The chain has TRBV9 and TRBJ2-1, with unresolved D. This CDR3 is 13 amino acids long. CDR1 is SGDLS, CDR2 YYNGEE, per germline. V was shortened by 4 bases and J by 3 bases, with 8 bases between the two germline ends. The CDR3 coding sequence is TGTGCCAGCAGCCTAAGAAGCTACAATGAGCAGTTCTTC. It specifies CASSLRSYNEQFF.

The chain recombines TRBV4-3 with TRBJ1-2; a possible D gene is TRBD1 (5 bases). The CDR3 sequence is 13 residues long. Germline CDR1 reads LGHNA; CDR2 reads YSLEER. Trimming stripped 0 bases from V and 4 bases from J, with 6 bases between. The CDR3 coding sequence is TGCGCCAGCAGCCAAGACGGGGGCTATGGCTACACCTTC. Encoded protein: CASSQDGGYGYTF.

The chain carries TRBV2 and TRBJ2-4; 9 bases match TRBD1. Per germline, CDR1 SNHLY and CDR2 FYNNEI. V trimming: 10 bases; J trimming: 0 bases; junction bases outside the gene matches: 4. The CDR3 runs to 14 residues. Here the CDR3 DNA reads TGTGCCATCCTGGACAGGGGAGCCAAAAACATTCAGTACTTC. It yields the protein CAILDRGAKNIQYF.

This chain uses TRBV2 with TRBJ1-6; D call uncertain. The CDR3 is 15 amino acids. Trimming left V 6 bases short and J 7 bases short, with 16 bases between. Germline lookup yields CDR1 SNHLY and CDR2 FYNNEI. For the CDR3, the DNA is TGTGCCAGCAGGCTGGACGGCCTGGGGAATTCACCCCTCCACTTT. It yields the protein CASRLDGLGNSPLHF.

The chain combines TRBV10-2 with TRBJ2-2; 7 bases agree with TRBD1. CDR1 WSHSY and CDR2 SAAADI come from the germline V gene. CDR3 size: 13 residues. V was clipped by 7 bases and J by 3 bases; unmatched bases: 2. In DNA, the CDR3 is TGCGCCAGCACGGACAGGTACACCGGGGAGCTGTTTTTT. Protein: CASTDRYTGELFF.

This clone was found once. The rearrangement uses TRBV4-1 and TRBJ2-1; 12 positions agree with TRBD2. Germline V CDR1 and CDR2: MGHRA, YSYEKL. The CDR3 loop spans 16 amino acids. Trimming took 3 bases from V and 7 from J; bases not matched to a gene: 7. The chain's CDR3 is CASSHPGLAGGNEQFF. The CDR3 coding sequence is TGCGCCAGCAGCCACCCGGGACTAGCGGGTGGGAATGAGCAGTTCTTC.